A single T cell receptor beta chain is shown here with its context. These data are taken from a study of technical replicates of blood from a handful of donors. Here immunoSEQ multiplex PCR was the method, and the copy in TCRdb shows in-frame clones only, minus some. This table has about 73,000 clones, 85% to 95% appearing once. Per germline, CDR1 SGHRS and CDR2 YFSETQ. Trimming took 5 bases from V and 2 from J; bases not matched to a gene: 13. The CDR3 runs to 17 residues. The chain joins TRBV5-1 to TRBJ2-1, with TRBD1 identical over 7 bases. Specimen: T cells isolated from PBMCs. The clonotype originates from a human donor in good health. This CDR3 reads CASRPTLRQGTYNEQFF. CDR3 bases: TGCGCCAGCAGACCTACATTACGACAGGGCACCTACAATGAGCAGTTCTTC.